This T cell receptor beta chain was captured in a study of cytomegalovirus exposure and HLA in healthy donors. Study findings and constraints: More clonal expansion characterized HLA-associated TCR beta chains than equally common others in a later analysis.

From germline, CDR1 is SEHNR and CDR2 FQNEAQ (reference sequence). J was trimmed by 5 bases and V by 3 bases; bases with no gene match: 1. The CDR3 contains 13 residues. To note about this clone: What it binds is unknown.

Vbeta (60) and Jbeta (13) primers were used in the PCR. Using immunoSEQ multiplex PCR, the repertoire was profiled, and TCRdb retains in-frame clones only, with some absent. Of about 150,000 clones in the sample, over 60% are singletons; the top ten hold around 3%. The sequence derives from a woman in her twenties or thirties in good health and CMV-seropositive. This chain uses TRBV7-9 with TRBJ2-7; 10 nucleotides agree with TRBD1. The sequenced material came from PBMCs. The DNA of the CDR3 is TGTGCCAGCAGCTTTGGGACAGGGGACGAGCAGTACTTC. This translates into CASSFGTGDEQYF.